These 27 T cell receptor beta chains originate from one sample sequenced in a study of blood T cell repertoires in COVID-19. Assay: immunoSEQ multiplex PCR; the TCRdb copy retains only in-frame clones and omits some. The sample has approximately 210,000 clones; approximately 81% are singletons. The sequenced material came from peripheral blood. The receptors here all came from a man aged 25 to 45 with active or convalescent COVID-19.

This clone was observed once. The CDR3 coding sequence is TGTGCCAGCAGCTCCCTGCCTGCGGGTGGCTACACCTTC. It translates to CASSSLPAGGYTF. The V gene is TRBV28, the J gene TRBJ1-2; D unresolved. Trimming left V 6 bases short and J 7 bases short, with 15 bases between. The length of the CDR3 is 13 residues. Germline loops: CDR1 MDHEN, CDR2 SYDVKM.

The V call is TRBV5-1, the J call TRBJ2-5; D not resolved. This CDR3 is built from 12 residues. Trimming cost V 0 bases and J 4 bases, with 4 bases left between them. The germline V gene encodes CDR1 SGHRS and CDR2 YFSETQ. CDR3 nucleotides: TGCGCCAGCAGCTTGGACGGAGAGACCCAGTACTTC. This translates into CASSLDGETQYF.

The chain employs TRBV7-9 and TRBJ2-5, with D uncertain. Germline values: CDR1 SEHNR, CDR2 FQNEAQ (reference sequence). The ends were cut back, 4 bases at V and 4 bases at J, with 10 bases in the middle. This CDR3 region has 13 residues. The CDR3, as DNA: TGTGCCAGCAGCTCATCGGGTGGAGAGACCCAGTACTTC. As protein: CASSSSGGETQYF.

The table lists this clone with a few counts. V is TRBV28 and J is TRBJ1-5, with 9 bases fitting TRBD1. The CDR3 runs 14 residues. CDR1 and CDR2 (germline): MDHEN, SYDVKM. V lost 8 bases to trimming and J lost 6 bases; unmatched junction nucleotides: 8. The CDR3 nucleotides are TGTGCCAGCTTAGGACAGGGGTTACTTCAGCCCCAGCATTTT. Protein sequence: CASLGQGLLQPQHF.

V is TRBV27 and J is TRBJ1-6; D gene uncertain. V was pared by 3 bases and J by 5 bases, with 8 bases between. The CDR3 runs to 14 residues. Germline values: CDR1 MNHEY, CDR2 SMNVEV (reference sequence). In nucleotides, the CDR3 is TGTGCCAGCAGTTTGAGGTTCGATAATTCACCCCTCCACTTT. The encoded protein is CASSLRFDNSPLHF.

V and J are TRBV12-3 or TRBV12-4 and TRBJ1-2; 9 positions match TRBD1. The CDR3 spans 13 residues. V lost 6 bases, J lost 7 bases, and 6 bases stayed unmatched. The CDR3, as DNA: TGTGCCAGCAGAAGCCGGACAGGGGTTGGCTACACCTTC. As protein: CASRSRTGVGYTF.

The CDR3 DNA reads TGTGCCAGTCGGGGTGATAGATACGAGCAGTACTTC. It translates to CASRGDRYEQYF. The chain recombines TRBV19 with TRBJ2-7, with D perhaps TRBD2 (5 bases). Between the trimmed V and J ends, which lost 8 bases and 4 bases, there was a span of 12 bases. Germline V gene data show CDR1 as LNHDA and CDR2 as SQIVND (reference sequence). The CDR3 extends over 12 amino acids.

This rearrangement joins TRBV28 to TRBJ1-4; 9 positions match TRBD1. The CDR3 has 18 amino acids. Trimming took 6 bases from V and 0 from J; bases not matched to a gene: 11. Per germline, CDR1 MDHEN and CDR2 SYDVKM. The CDR3 bases are TGTGCCAGCAGCCCCCCCGGGACAGGGCTCACAACTAATGAAAAACTGTTTTTT. Translation gives CASSPPGTGLTTNEKLFF.

The V and J genes are TRBV29-1 and TRBJ2-1; tentatively, D is TRBD2 (5 bases). Germline CDR1 SQVTM, CDR2 ANQGSEA. The V gene lost 5 bases and the J gene lost 9 bases, with 17 bases spanning the gap. The CDR3 spans 13 residues. The CDR3 reads CSVTPGTRGEQFF. Here the CDR3 DNA reads TGCAGCGTTACCCCCGGAACCCGGGGTGAGCAGTTCTTC.

This clone was counted once. The J gene is TRBJ1-5, the V gene TRBV19, with D unclear. V was cut by 2 bases and J by 6 bases, with 8 bases left in between. The germline V gene has CDR1 LNHDA and CDR2 SQIVND (reference sequence). The CDR3 runs 13 residues. The CDR3 DNA reads TGTGCCAGTAGTATACTTCGGGGTCAGCCCCAGCATTTT. It codes for CASSILRGQPQHF.

The gene calls are TRBV12-5 and TRBJ2-3; 12 nucleotides line up with TRBD2. V was clipped by 6 bases and J by 1 base; unmatched bases: 14. The germline V gene encodes CDR1 LGHNT and CDR2 FRNRAP. The CDR3 length is 19 residues. This chain's CDR3 is CASGSRRLAGGRGTDTQYF. The CDR3 DNA reads as TGTGCTAGTGGCTCGAGGCGGCTAGCGGGGGGGAGGGGCACAGATACGCAGTATTTT.

The chain couples TRBV5-1 to TRBJ1-6; D remains ambiguous. This CDR3 is built from 15 residues. Germline-derived CDR1 and CDR2 are SGHRS and YFSETQ. Trimming took off 2 bases at V and 7 bases at J, with 13 bases between the two ends. The CDR3 DNA reads TGCGCCAGCAGCTTAAATGGAGAGAAAAATTCACCCCTCCACTTT. Residues: CASSLNGEKNSPLHF.

The chain uses TRBV5-4 and TRBJ1-2, with D perhaps matching TRBD1 (5 bases). Trimming removed 0 bases from V and 3 bases from J, with 9 bases in between. CDR1 and CDR2 (germline): SGHNT, YYREEE (reference sequence). The length of the CDR3 is 14 residues. The CDR3 is CASSLVQGYYGYTF. CDR3 bases: TGTGCCAGCAGCTTGGTTCAGGGCTACTATGGCTACACCTTC.

This clone has just one count. The V and J genes are TRBV25-1 and TRBJ1-1; the D gene is possibly TRBD1 (5 bases). The germline V and J ends were trimmed by 1 base and 1 base, with 10 bases remaining between them. The CDR3 contains 15 residues. CDR1 and CDR2 from the germline V gene are MGHDK and SYGVNS. Written as DNA, the CDR3 is TGTGCCAGCAGTGAATGGGGGGGGTCGAACACTGAAGCTTTCTTT. This encodes CASSEWGGSNTEAFF.

The CDR3 sequence: CASSGGMIFETGELFF. CDR3 in DNA: TGTGCCAGCAGCGGGGGGATGATATTCGAAACCGGGGAGCTGTTTTTT. The chain employs TRBV5-8 and TRBJ2-2, with TRBD2 as a possible D gene (6 bases). This CDR3 contains 16 residues. The germline V and J ends were trimmed by 4 bases and 5 bases, with 18 bases remaining between them. Germline CDR1 reads SGHTS; CDR2 reads YDEGEE.

The CDR3 nucleotides read TGCAGTGCTAGTCTAACAGGGACGGGGGAGACCCAGTACTTC. This gives the protein CSASLTGTGETQYF. The V and J genes are TRBV20-1 and TRBJ2-5; a weak D match, TRBD1 (6 bases). CDR3 length: 14 residues. The V gene's germline CDR1 is DFQATT and CDR2 SNEGSKA (reference sequence). Trimming removed 3 bases at V and 5 bases at J, with 16 bases between.

This clone was observed a handful of times. The V and J genes are TRBV12-3 or TRBV12-4 and TRBJ1-1; 7 bases agree with TRBD1. The CDR3 is made up of 12 amino acids. V shed 6 bases and J 5 bases; nucleotides not matched to a gene: 3. The CDR3 reads CASSPGQTEAFF. DNA of the CDR3: TGTGCCAGCAGCCCGGGACAGACTGAAGCTTTCTTT.

This clone was counted once. The chain links TRBV6-2 or TRBV6-3 to TRBJ1-1; D remains unclear. The germline V and J ends were trimmed by 5 bases and 5 bases, with 12 bases remaining between them. Germline V CDR1 and CDR2: MNHEY, SVGEGT. The CDR3 covers 13 residues. The CDR3 loop reads CASSPPRGTEAFF. CDR3 in DNA: TGTGCCAGCAGTCCCCCCCGAGGGACTGAAGCTTTCTTT.

The rearrangement links TRBV7-2 to TRBJ2-1; 9 bases align to TRBD2. Trimming cost V 5 bases and J 0 bases; bases outside gene matches: 14. This CDR3 region has 19 residues. CDR1 is SGHTA and CDR2 is FQGNSA in the germline V gene. For the CDR3, the DNA is TGTGCCAGCAGCCCTAGAGGCGGGGGGGCGATCAGCTCCTACAATGAGCAGTTCTTC. Translating it yields CASSPRGGGAISSYNEQFF.

The V call is TRBV28, the J call TRBJ1-5, with 8 nucleotides matching TRBD1. In germline, CDR1 is MDHEN, CDR2 SYDVKM. Trimming cost V 4 bases and J 0 bases; bases outside gene matches: 5. The CDR3 runs to 16 residues. The CDR3 spells CASSYGQGNSNQPQHF. The CDR3 coding sequence is TGTGCCAGCAGTTATGGACAGGGCAATAGCAATCAGCCCCAGCATTTT. The variable domain in full, with the rest retrieved from reference TRBV28 and TRBJ1-5, is DVKVTQSSRYLVKRTGEKVFLECVQDMDHENMFWYRQDPGLGLRLIYFSYDVKMKEKGDIPEGYSVSREKKERFSLILESASTNQTSMYLCASSYGQGNSNQPQHFGDGTRLSIL.

The chain links TRBV2 to TRBJ2-1; 8 bases agree with TRBD2. The CDR3 totals 15 residues. The germline gives CDR1 SNHLY, CDR2 FYNNEI. Trimming took 4 bases from V and 4 from J; bases not matched to a gene: 6. The CDR3 region has the DNA TGTGCCAGCAGTGGTACTAGCGGACTTTACAATGAGCAGTTCTTC. It translates to CASSGTSGLYNEQFF.

This clone occurred a few times. This sequence joins TRBV6-5 and TRBJ2-2, with 7 nucleotides matching TRBD1. CDR3 size: 14 residues. The junction had 5 bases not matched to a gene; V was cut back by 6 bases and J by 4 bases. CDR1 MNHEY and CDR2 SVGAGI come from the germline V gene. The CDR3 sequence is CASSRDRSTGELFF. Written as DNA, the CDR3 is TGTGCCAGCAGCAGGGACAGAAGCACCGGGGAGCTGTTTTTT.

The DNA for the CDR3 is TGTGCCAGCAGCCTAGGACAGTCTCGACCCCCTGAAGCTTTCTTT. This translates into CASSLGQSRPPEAFF. The rearrangement joins TRBV7-2 to TRBJ1-1; maybe TRBD1 (6 bases). Trimming left V 5 bases short and J 6 bases short, with 19 bases between. The CDR3 is 15 residues long. The V gene's germline CDR1 is SGHTA and CDR2 FQGNSA.

This chain uses TRBV6-2 or TRBV6-3 with TRBJ1-1; a possible D gene is TRBD1 (5 bases). The germline V and J ends were trimmed by 2 bases and 4 bases, with 8 bases remaining between them. Germline CDR1 reads MNHEY; CDR2 reads SVGEGT. The CDR3 loop spans 13 amino acids. The CDR3 DNA sequence: TGTGCCAGCAGTTACACTGGGGCCACTGAAGCTTTCTTT. Protein sequence: CASSYTGATEAFF.

This clone was counted between two and nine times. This chain joins TRBV28 and TRBJ1-5; the D gene is possibly TRBD1 (6 bases). This CDR3 region has 12 residues. Trimming removed 8 bases from V and 4 bases from J, with 9 bases in between. Germline CDR1 MDHEN, CDR2 SYDVKM. The CDR3 DNA follows: TGTGCCAGCGGGACACTAAATCAGCCCCAGCATTTT. Protein product: CASGTLNQPQHF.

This rearrangement joins TRBV6-2 or TRBV6-3 to TRBJ2-4, with TRBD1 matching over 7 bases. The V gene end was trimmed by 4 bases and the J gene end by 1 base; junction bases not matched to a gene: 10. Germline V gives CDR1 MNHEY, CDR2 SVGEGT. The CDR3 is 17 residues long. In DNA form, the CDR3 reads TGTGCCAGCAGTTCACTACGACAGGGAAGGGCCAAAAACATTCAGTACTTC. Translated, it gives CASSSLRQGRAKNIQYF.

This clone was detected only a few times. The genes are TRBV3-1 (or the pseudogene TRBV3-2) and TRBJ2-1; D gene unclear. Trimming left V 0 bases short and J 10 bases short, with 10 bases between. The CDR3 is 13 residues long. Looked up from germline, CDR1 is LGHDT and CDR2 is YNNKEL (reference sequence). The CDR3 here is CASSQDWLGEQFF. The CDR3 DNA reads as TGTGCCAGCAGCCAAGATTGGCTTGGCGAGCAGTTCTTC.